Below, one TCR beta chain is given with its context. Germline V gene data show CDR1 as SEHNR and CDR2 as FQNEAQ (reference sequence). V lost 3 bases to trimming and J lost 4 bases; unmatched junction nucleotides: 4. The CDR3 is 15 residues long. This sample is part of a study of T cell changes during pregnancy in multiple sclerosis. Data came from immunoSEQ multiplex PCR; TCRdb stores just in-frame clones and leaves some out. In the table there are 30,000 to 35,000 clones, 85% to 90% of which are singletons. The input for sequencing was CD8+ T cells from peripheral blood mononuclear cells, taken before pregnancy. The chain couples TRBV7-9 to TRBJ2-2; 8 nucleotides line up with TRBD2. The clonotype was recovered from a female donor with multiple sclerosis, enrolled in a pregnancy study. The DNA for the CDR3 is TGTGCCAGCAGCTTTACCGGGGGGGGCACCGGGGAGCTGTTTTTT. Amino acids: CASSFTGGGTGELFF.